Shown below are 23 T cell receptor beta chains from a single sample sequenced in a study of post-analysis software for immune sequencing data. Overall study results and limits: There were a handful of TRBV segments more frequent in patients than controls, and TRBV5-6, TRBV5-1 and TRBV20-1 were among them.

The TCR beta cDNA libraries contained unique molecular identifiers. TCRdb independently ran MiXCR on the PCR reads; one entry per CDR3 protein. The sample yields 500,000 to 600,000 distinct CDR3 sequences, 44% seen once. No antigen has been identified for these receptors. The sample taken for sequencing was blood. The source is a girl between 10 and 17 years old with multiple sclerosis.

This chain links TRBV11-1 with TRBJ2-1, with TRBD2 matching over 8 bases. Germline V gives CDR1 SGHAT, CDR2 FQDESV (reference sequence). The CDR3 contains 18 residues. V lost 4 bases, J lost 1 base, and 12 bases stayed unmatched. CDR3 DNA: TGTGCCAGCAGCTCGGCCGGACTAACGGGAGGGTCCTACAATGAGCAGTTCTTC. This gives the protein CASSSAGLTGGSYNEQFF.

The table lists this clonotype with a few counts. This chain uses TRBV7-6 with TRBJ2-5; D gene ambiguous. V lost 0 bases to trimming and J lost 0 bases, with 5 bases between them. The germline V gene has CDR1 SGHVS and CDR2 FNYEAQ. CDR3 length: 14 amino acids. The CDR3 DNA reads TGTGCCAGCAGCTTAGCGGGTCACCAAGAGACCCAGTACTTC. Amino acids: CASSLAGHQETQYF.

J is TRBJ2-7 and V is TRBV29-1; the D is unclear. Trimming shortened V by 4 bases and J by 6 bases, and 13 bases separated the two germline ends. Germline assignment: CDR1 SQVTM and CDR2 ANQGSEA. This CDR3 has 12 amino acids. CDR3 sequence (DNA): TGCAGCGTTGGATTTGGTAGGAGCGAGCAGTACTTC. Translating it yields CSVGFGRSEQYF.

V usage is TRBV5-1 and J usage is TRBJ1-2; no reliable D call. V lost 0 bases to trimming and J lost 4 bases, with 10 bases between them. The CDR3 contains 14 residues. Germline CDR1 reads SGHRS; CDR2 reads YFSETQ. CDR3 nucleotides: TGCGCCAGCAGCTTGGCCCAGACAACCTATGGCTACACCTTC. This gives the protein CASSLAQTTYGYTF.

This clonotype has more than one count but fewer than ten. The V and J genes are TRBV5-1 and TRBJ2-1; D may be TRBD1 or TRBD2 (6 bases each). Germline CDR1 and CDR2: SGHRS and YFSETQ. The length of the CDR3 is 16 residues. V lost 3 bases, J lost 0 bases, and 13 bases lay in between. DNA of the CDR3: TGCGCCAGCAGCTGGGGGGACACTCGCTCCTACAATGAGCAGTTCTTC. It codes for CASSWGDTRSYNEQFF.

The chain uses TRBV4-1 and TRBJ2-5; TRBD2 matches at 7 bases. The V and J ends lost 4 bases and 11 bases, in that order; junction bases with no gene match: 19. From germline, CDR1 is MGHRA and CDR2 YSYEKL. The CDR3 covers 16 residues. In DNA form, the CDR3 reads TGCGCCAGCAGCCCCGTGGGGAGCGGGGTAGACAATGAGCAGTACTTC. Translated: CASSPVGSGVDNEQYF.

CDR3 protein: CASSLESDLSYF. CDR3 DNA sequence: TGTGCCAGCAGCTTAGAATCGGACTTGTCGTACTTC. This sequence joins TRBV7-2 and TRBJ2-7, with D possibly TRBD2 on 5 matching bases. CDR3 size: 12 residues. Deletions cut 1 base from V and 12 bases from J, with 13 bases between. Per the germline V gene, CDR1 is SGHTA and CDR2 is FQGNSA.

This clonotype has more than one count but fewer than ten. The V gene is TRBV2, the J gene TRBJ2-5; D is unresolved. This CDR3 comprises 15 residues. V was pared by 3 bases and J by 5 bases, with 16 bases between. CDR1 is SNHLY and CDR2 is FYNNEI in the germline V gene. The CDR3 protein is CASSDGLALTETQYF. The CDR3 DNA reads TGTGCCAGCAGTGACGGGCTGGCTTTGACGGAGACCCAGTACTTC.

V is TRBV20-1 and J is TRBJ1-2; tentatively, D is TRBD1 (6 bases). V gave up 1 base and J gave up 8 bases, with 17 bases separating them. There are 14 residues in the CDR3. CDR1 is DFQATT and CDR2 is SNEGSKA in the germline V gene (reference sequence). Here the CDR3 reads CSARGGTGWSGYTF. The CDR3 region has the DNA TGCAGTGCTAGAGGGGGAACAGGGTGGAGCGGCTACACCTTC.

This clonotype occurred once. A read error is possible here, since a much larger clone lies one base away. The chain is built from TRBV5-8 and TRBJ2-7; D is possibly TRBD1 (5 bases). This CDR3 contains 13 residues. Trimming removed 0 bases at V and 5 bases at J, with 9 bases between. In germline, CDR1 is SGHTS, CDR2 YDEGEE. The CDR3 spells CASSLEGANEQYF. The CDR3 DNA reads TGTGCCAGCAGCTTGGAAGGGGCCAACGAGCAGTACTTC. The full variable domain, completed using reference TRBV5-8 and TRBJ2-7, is EAGVTQSPTHLIKTRGQQATLRCSPISGHTSVYWYQQALGLGLQFLLWYDEGEERNRGNFPPRFSGRQFPNYSSELNVNALELEDSALYLCASSLEGANEQYFGPGTRLTVT.

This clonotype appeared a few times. The CDR3 protein is CASSSGSYNSPLHF. CDR3 DNA: TGTGCCAGCAGCTCGGGCTCCTATAATTCACCCCTCCACTTT. The chain employs TRBV7-2 and TRBJ1-6; no reliable D call. CDR3 size: 14 residues. Trimming pared 4 bases from V and 0 bases from J, leaving 4 bases between. Germline CDR1 and CDR2: SGHTA and FQGNSA. The full variable domain, in which reference TRBV7-2 and TRBJ1-6 provide the parts outside the CDR3, is GAGVSQSPSNKVTEKGKDVELRCDPISGHTALYWYRQSLGQGLEFLIYFQGNSAPDKSGLPSDRFSAERTGGSVSTLTIQRTQQEDSAVYLCASSSGSYNSPLHFGNGTRLTVT.

CDR3 sequence (DNA): TGCAGTGCTAGGGGTACCCAAGAGACCCAGTACTTC. Protein product: CSARGTQETQYF. The rearrangement joins TRBV20-1 to TRBJ2-5; D remains ambiguous. CDR1 DFQATT and CDR2 SNEGSKA come from the germline V gene (reference sequence). CDR3 size: 12 residues. The V and J ends lost 3 bases and 1 base respectively, with 6 bases between them.

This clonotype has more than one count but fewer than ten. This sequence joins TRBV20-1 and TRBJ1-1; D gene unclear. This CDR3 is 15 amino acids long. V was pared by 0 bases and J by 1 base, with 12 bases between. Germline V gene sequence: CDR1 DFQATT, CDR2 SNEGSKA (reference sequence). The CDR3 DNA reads TGCAGTGCTAGAGATTCCCTGAACAGGAACACTGAAGCTTTCTTT. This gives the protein CSARDSLNRNTEAFF.

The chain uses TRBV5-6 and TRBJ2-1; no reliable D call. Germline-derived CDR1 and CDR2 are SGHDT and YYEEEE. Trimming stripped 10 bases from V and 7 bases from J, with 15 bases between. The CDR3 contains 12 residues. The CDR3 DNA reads TGTGCCGGAACCACGTTGGGAAATGAGCAGTTCTTC. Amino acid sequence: CAGTTLGNEQFF.

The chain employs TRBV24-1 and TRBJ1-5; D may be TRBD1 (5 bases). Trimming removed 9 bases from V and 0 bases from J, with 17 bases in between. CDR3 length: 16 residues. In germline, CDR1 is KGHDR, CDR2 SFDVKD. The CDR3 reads CATGDARQHSNQPQHF. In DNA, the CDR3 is TGTGCCACCGGGGACGCGCGGCAGCATAGCAATCAGCCCCAGCATTTT.

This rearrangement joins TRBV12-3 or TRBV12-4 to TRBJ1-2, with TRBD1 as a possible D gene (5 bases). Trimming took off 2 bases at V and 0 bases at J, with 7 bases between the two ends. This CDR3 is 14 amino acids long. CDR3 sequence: CASSLRGTNYGYTF. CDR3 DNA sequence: TGTGCCAGCAGTTTACGGGGCACTAACTATGGCTACACCTTC.

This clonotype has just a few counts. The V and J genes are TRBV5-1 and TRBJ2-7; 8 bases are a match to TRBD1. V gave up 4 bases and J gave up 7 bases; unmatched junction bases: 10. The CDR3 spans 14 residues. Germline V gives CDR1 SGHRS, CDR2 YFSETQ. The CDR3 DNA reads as TGCGCCAGCAGCAGGGGCGGGACAGGCGCAGAGCAGTACTTC. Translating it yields CASSRGGTGAEQYF.

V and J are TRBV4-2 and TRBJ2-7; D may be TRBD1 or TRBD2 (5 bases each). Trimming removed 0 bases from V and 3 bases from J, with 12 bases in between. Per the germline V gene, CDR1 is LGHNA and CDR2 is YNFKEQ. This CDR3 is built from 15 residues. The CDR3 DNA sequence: TGTGCCAGCAGCCAAGAAATAGGGGACCTCTACGAGCAGTACTTC. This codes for CASSQEIGDLYEQYF.

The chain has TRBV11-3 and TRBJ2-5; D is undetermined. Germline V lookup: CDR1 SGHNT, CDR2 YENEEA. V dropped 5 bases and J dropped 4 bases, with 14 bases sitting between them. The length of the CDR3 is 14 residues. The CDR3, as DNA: TGTGCCAGCAGCCCAGAGGCTAGAGGAGAGACCCAGTACTTC. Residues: CASSPEARGETQYF.

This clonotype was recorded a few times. Here the CDR3 reads CASSLSLLASNEQFF. The CDR3, as DNA: TGTGCCAGCAGTTTAAGCTTACTAGCATCGAATGAGCAGTTCTTC. V gene TRBV12-3 or TRBV12-4 combines with J gene TRBJ2-1; possible D gene TRBD2, 6 bases. The ends were cut back, 2 bases at V and 7 bases at J, with 15 bases in the middle. CDR3 length equals 15 residues.

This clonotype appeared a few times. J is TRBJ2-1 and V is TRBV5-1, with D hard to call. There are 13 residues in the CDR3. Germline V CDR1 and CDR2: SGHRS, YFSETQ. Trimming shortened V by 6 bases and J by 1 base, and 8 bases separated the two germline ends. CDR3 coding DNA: TGCGCCAGCACCCTGGGGTCCTACAATGAGCAGTTCTTC. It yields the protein CASTLGSYNEQFF.

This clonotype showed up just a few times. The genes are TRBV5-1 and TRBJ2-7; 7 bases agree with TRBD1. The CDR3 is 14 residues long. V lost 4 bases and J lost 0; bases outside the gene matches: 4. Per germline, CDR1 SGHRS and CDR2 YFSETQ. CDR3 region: CASSQGQISYEQYF. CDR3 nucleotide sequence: TGCGCCAGCAGCCAGGGACAGATCTCCTACGAGCAGTACTTC.

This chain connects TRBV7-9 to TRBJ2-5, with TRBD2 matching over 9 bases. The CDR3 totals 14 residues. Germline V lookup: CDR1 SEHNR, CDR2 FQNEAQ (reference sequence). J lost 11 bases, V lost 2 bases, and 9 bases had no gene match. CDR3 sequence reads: CASSLPSGKGKQYF. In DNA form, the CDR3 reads TGTGCCAGCAGCTTACCTAGCGGGAAGGGGAAGCAGTACTTC.